This TCR beta chain was identified during a study of T cell responses to AZD1222 COVID-19 vaccine. Profiled with immunoSEQ multiplex PCR; TCRdb holds only in-frame clones, not every one. The sample includes about 120,000 clones, around 90% of them seen just once. Note on this clone: Its antigen is undetermined.

General study findings and limits: Repertoire sampling happened only post peak T cell response. The sample set comprised mostly white British donors with more females, and clonal diversity was possibly underestimated. Within unmutated variant regions lay the reported targets of nearly half of spike-specific TCRs.

V dropped 11 bases and J dropped 8 bases, with 9 bases sitting between them. Germline CDR1 and CDR2: LGHDT and YNNKEL (reference sequence). This CDR3 comprises 9 residues. The specimen comprised peripheral blood, sampled on day 0 of AZD1222 vaccination. The source is an adult in good health. The chain links TRBV3-1 (or the pseudogene TRBV3-2) to TRBJ1-2; no definite D call. CDR3 loop: CAAGPGYTF. The CDR3 coding sequence is TGTGCCGCCGGCCCCGGCTACACCTTC.